This passage covers 9 T cell receptor beta chains from one sample sequenced in a study of cytomegalovirus exposure and HLA in healthy donors. A multiplex PCR was run with 60 Vbeta primers and 13 Jbeta primers. Sequencing was performed with immunoSEQ multiplex PCR; in TCRdb, only in-frame clones are kept and a portion is missing. Found here are over 110,000 clones; the top ten clones hold 0.85% to 1%. Sequencing used PBMCs. These receptors came from a male donor in good health and CMV-seronegative.

This chain links TRBV4-1 with TRBJ2-1, with D uncertain. CDR3 length: 13 amino acids. V lost 0 bases and J 4 bases, leaving 4 bases between the germline ends. The V gene's germline CDR1 is MGHRA and CDR2 YSYEKL. The CDR3 sequence: CASSQEQYNEQFF. CDR3 sequence (DNA): TGCGCCAGCAGCCAAGAACAATACAATGAGCAGTTCTTC.

The genes are TRBV19 and TRBJ1-5; 10 nucleotides agree with TRBD1. The CDR3 has 16 residues. The germline V gene has CDR1 LNHDA and CDR2 SQIVND (reference sequence). With 4 bases clipped from V and 1 base from J, the junction kept 4 bases outside the gene matches. The CDR3, as DNA: TGTGCCAGTAGTAGGGACAGGGGAGACAGCAATCAGCCCCAGCATTTT. Amino acid sequence: CASSRDRGDSNQPQHF.

V is TRBV5-1 and J is TRBJ2-7, with 12 positions matching TRBD2. Germline lookup yields CDR1 SGHRS and CDR2 YFSETQ. With 4 bases clipped from V and 5 bases from J, the junction kept 4 bases outside the gene matches. CDR3 length: 14 amino acids. The chain's CDR3 is CASSRTSGVHEQYF. DNA for the CDR3: TGCGCCAGCAGCCGGACTAGCGGGGTCCACGAGCAGTACTTC.

The rearrangement uses TRBV19 and TRBJ1-3; 7 positions match TRBD1. The CDR3 length is 14 residues. J gave up 0 bases and V 5 bases, and 1 base lay outside the gene matches. CDR1 is LNHDA and CDR2 is SQIVND in the germline V gene (reference sequence). CDR3 nucleotide sequence: TGTGCCAGTAGTCGGGACAGCTCTGGAAACACCATATATTTT. It is translated as CASSRDSSGNTIYF.

V gene TRBV4-3 combines with J gene TRBJ2-3; 7 bases are a match to TRBD2. CDR1 is LGHNA and CDR2 is YSLEER in the germline V gene. CDR3 size: 17 residues. V shed 0 bases and J 2 bases; nucleotides not matched to a gene: 8. CDR3 in amino acids: CASSQEVRGVITDTQYF. The CDR3 bases are TGCGCCAGCAGCCAAGAGGTACGGGGGGTGATCACAGATACGCAGTATTTT.

This rearrangement joins TRBV5-1 to TRBJ2-1; 11 bases are shared with TRBD2. The CDR3 spans 16 residues. The ends lost 0 bases at V and 8 bases at J; junction bases unmatched: 7. Germline lookup yields CDR1 SGHRS and CDR2 YFSETQ. The CDR3 region has the DNA TGCGCCAGCAGCTTGGTCGGTAGCGGGGGGGCAGATGAGCAGTTCTTC. It encodes CASSLVGSGGADEQFF.

V is TRBV19 and J is TRBJ2-7, with D tentatively TRBD2 (6 bases). In germline, CDR1 is LNHDA, CDR2 SQIVND (reference sequence). There are 15 residues in the CDR3. V was cut by 2 bases and J by 1 base, with 12 bases left in between. The CDR3 sequence: CASSILAGGSYEQYF. CDR3 in DNA: TGTGCCAGTAGTATATTGGCCGGGGGTTCCTACGAGCAGTACTTC.

The chain uses TRBV30 and TRBJ1-1; the match to TRBD1 covers 7 bases. The length of the CDR3 is 11 residues. J lost 11 bases, V lost 2 bases, and 5 bases had no gene match. CDR1 GTSNPN and CDR2 SVGIG come from the germline V gene (reference sequence). The CDR3 region has the DNA TGTGCCTGGAGTAGGGAGGACAGGGCTTTCTTT. Translating it yields CAWSREDRAFF. Full variable domain (missing parts from reference TRBV30 and TRBJ1-1): SQTIHQWPATLVQPVGSPLSLECTVEGTSNPNLYWYRQAAGRGLQLLFYSVGIGQISSEVPQNLSASRPQDRQFILSSKKLLLSDSGFYLCAWSREDRAFFGQGTRLTVV.

The chain uses TRBV4-3 and TRBJ2-5; tentative D call: TRBD1 (5 bases). The J call may be faulty, since TRBJ2-7 better matches the DNA end. The CDR3 length is 15 residues. Germline V gives CDR1 LGHNA, CDR2 YSLEER. The CDR3: CASSQQLQVSYEQYF. In DNA, the CDR3 is TGCGCCAGCAGCCAACAGTTACAGGTGTCCTACGAGCAGTACTTC.